Listed here are 27 T cell receptor beta chains from one sample, sequenced in a study of spatial heterogeneity in lung cancer. The study, taken as a whole, reports: Intratumoral expanded alpha and beta TCR counts were found to track tumor mutation counts.

MiXCR was run by TCRdb on the 5' RACE reads, yielding one entry per CDR3 protein. The sample has more than 1,300 distinct CDR3 sequences; 10% to 15% are singletons. Noted time point: sample taken at primary tumor resection. These receptors lack a known antigen. Specimen: lung tumor tissue, collected at surgery. All receptors come from a female donor with early-stage non-small cell lung cancer.

By share, this clonotype ranks as medium-sized. J is TRBJ2-7 and V is TRBV20-1; D may be TRBD1 or TRBD2 (5 bases each). Trimming stripped 3 bases from V and 5 bases from J, with 8 bases between. This CDR3 is built from 11 residues. CDR1 and CDR2 (germline): DFQATT, SNEGSKA (reference sequence). The CDR3 is CSASLGDEQYF. The CDR3 bases are TGCAGTGCTAGTTTGGGGGACGAGCAGTACTTC.

This clonotype was seen a handful of times. The chain couples TRBV7-8 to TRBJ2-5; D may be TRBD1 or TRBD2 (5 bases each). This CDR3 region has 17 residues. With 0 bases removed from V and 4 bases from J, the gap between germline ends came to 18 bases. The V gene's germline CDR1 is SGHVS and CDR2 FQNEAQ. The CDR3 region is CASSLALRGGWGETQYF. The CDR3 DNA is TGTGCCAGCAGCTTAGCGCTGAGGGGCGGATGGGGAGAGACCCAGTACTTC.

This clonotype is classed as medium-sized. The chain uses TRBV4-3 and TRBJ1-6, with D possibly being TRBD1 (6 bases). Germline CDR1 reads LGHNA; CDR2 reads YSLEER. Trimming stripped 1 base from V and 7 bases from J, with 14 bases between. This CDR3 contains 16 residues. CDR3 in amino acids: CASSQGTATQNSPLHF. The CDR3 DNA is TGCGCCAGCAGCCAAGGGACAGCCACCCAGAATTCACCCCTCCACTTT.

This clonotype was observed a handful of times. The gene calls are TRBV5-1 and TRBJ1-2; no clear D gene. The V and J ends lost 3 bases and 0 bases respectively, with 12 bases between them. The CDR3 is made up of 15 amino acids. The germline V gene encodes CDR1 SGHRS and CDR2 YFSETQ. The DNA of the CDR3 is TGCGCCAGCAGCTCGGGGTGGTCCTCTAACTATGGCTACACCTTC. Protein product: CASSSGWSSNYGYTF.

The chain recombines TRBV19 with TRBJ2-5; 9 nucleotides match TRBD2. The CDR3 runs 16 residues. In germline, CDR1 is LNHDA, CDR2 SQIVND (reference sequence). V dropped 6 bases and J dropped 9; count of bases not matched to a gene: 17. In DNA, the CDR3 is TGTGCCAGTAGCCCCGAAGCGGGGGGCCTGAGTGGGGCCCAGTACTTC. This sequence encodes CASSPEAGGLSGAQYF.

This clonotype ranks as medium-sized. V gene TRBV11-2 combines with J gene TRBJ2-5; D uncertain. The CDR3 extends over 13 amino acids. Trimming removed 0 bases at V and 5 bases at J, with 7 bases between. Germline CDR1 and CDR2: SGHAT and FQNNGV. The CDR3 region is CASSLDWAETQYF. The CDR3 bases are TGTGCCAGCAGCTTAGATTGGGCGGAGACCCAGTACTTC. Using reference TRBV11-2 and TRBJ2-5 for the parts outside the CDR3, the full variable domain is EAGVAQSPRYKIIEKRQSVAFWCNPISGHATLYWYQQILGQGPKLLIQFQNNGVVDDSQLPKDRFSAERLKGVDSTLKIQPAKLEDSAVYLCASSLDWAETQYFGPGTRLLVL.

This clonotype qualifies as medium-sized (0.01 to 0.1%). The chain has TRBV20-1 and TRBJ1-5, with TRBD1 as a possible D gene (6 bases). Germline V gene lookup returns CDR1 DFQATT and CDR2 SNEGSKA (reference sequence). This CDR3 is built from 13 residues. V lost 6 bases and J 5 bases, leaving 14 bases between the germline ends. Written as DNA, the CDR3 is TGCAGTGCACTGCGGGACATAGATCAGCCCCAGCATTTT. Translation gives CSALRDIDQPQHF.

This clonotype occurred once. The V and J genes are TRBV30 and TRBJ1-4; D remains ambiguous. The CDR3 runs to 13 residues. V was cut by 0 bases and J by 6 bases, with 8 bases left in between. Germline CDR1 reads GTSNPN; CDR2 reads SVGIG (reference sequence). This CDR3 is CAWSVLYDEKLFF. The CDR3 DNA reads TGTGCCTGGAGTGTACTATACGATGAAAAACTGTTTTTT. Full variable domain (missing parts from reference TRBV30 and TRBJ1-4): SQTIHQWPATLVQPVGSPLSLECTVEGTSNPNLYWYRQAAGRGLQLLFYSVGIGQISSEVPQNLSASRPQDRQFILSSKKLLLSDSGFYLCAWSVLYDEKLFFGSGTQLSVL.

This clonotype is medium-sized. The chain links TRBV4-1 to TRBJ1-6, with 8 bases identical to TRBD1. The CDR3 runs to 15 residues. Looked up from germline, CDR1 is MGHRA and CDR2 is YSYEKL. The trim removed 5 bases at V and 9 bases at J, leaving 9 bases unmatched. The CDR3 protein is CASSSSQGAISPLHF. The CDR3 DNA reads as TGCGCCAGCAGCTCATCCCAGGGGGCAATTTCACCCCTCCACTTT.

This clonotype is large within its sample. The genes are TRBV18 and TRBJ2-7; D ambiguous. The CDR3 runs 13 residues. Germline values: CDR1 KGHSH, CDR2 LQKENI. V lost 2 bases and J lost 2, with 7 bases in between. CDR3: CASSPGQTYEQYF. DNA of the CDR3: TGTGCCAGCTCACCAGGGCAGACCTACGAGCAGTACTTC.

By share, this clonotype counts as medium-sized. One base away lies a much larger clone, so this may be a sequencing read error. CDR3 sequence (DNA): TGTGCCAGCAGCTCTCAAGCGGTTGCGAGGAATGAGCAGTTCTTC. The encoded protein is CASSSQAVARNEQFF. The chain employs TRBV7-8 and TRBJ2-1; TRBD2 might be the D (5 bases). The CDR3 runs 15 residues. V shed 4 bases and J shed 7 bases, with 17 bases lying between them. Germline assignment: CDR1 SGHVS and CDR2 FQNEAQ.

By sample fraction, this clonotype is medium-sized (0.01 to 0.1%). The chain recombines TRBV5-1 with TRBJ2-3, with D possibly being TRBD1 or TRBD2 (5 bases each). Trimming removed 7 bases at V and 6 bases at J, with 15 bases between. Germline CDR1 SGHRS, CDR2 YFSETQ. This CDR3 has 13 residues. Here the CDR3 reads CASCRDLDDTQYF. In DNA, the CDR3 is TGCGCCAGCTGCCGGGACCTCGATGATACGCAGTATTTT.

CDR3 sequence reads: CASPSGRRSPLHF. For the CDR3, the DNA is TGTGCCAGCCCCAGTGGTAGGAGATCACCCCTCCACTTT. The chain carries TRBV9 and TRBJ1-6; no clear D gene. The germline V gene encodes CDR1 SGDLS and CDR2 YYNGEE. This CDR3 comprises 13 residues. V lost 7 bases to trimming and J lost 10 bases, with 15 bases between them.

Within the sample, this clonotype is medium-sized. This chain links TRBV3-1 with TRBJ2-1, with 9 bases matching TRBD2. Germline V CDR1 and CDR2: LGHDT, YNNKEL (reference sequence). The trim removed 4 bases at V and 0 bases at J, leaving 4 bases unmatched. The CDR3 has 16 residues. This CDR3 is CASSPGLAGSYNEQFF. The CDR3 nucleotides read TGTGCCAGCAGCCCGGGACTAGCCGGCTCCTACAATGAGCAGTTCTTC.

This clonotype is medium-sized (0.01 to 0.1%) by share. The genes are TRBV4-2 and TRBJ2-7; 11 nucleotides agree with TRBD2. Germline V CDR1 and CDR2: LGHNA, YNFKEQ. The length of the CDR3 is 16 residues. V shed 3 bases and J 5 bases; nucleotides not matched to a gene: 9. Here the CDR3 DNA reads TGTGCCAGCAGCCAGACCCTAGCGGGGGGCCGCCACGAGCAGTACTTC. Translated, it gives CASSQTLAGGRHEQYF.

Ten or more counts support this clonotype. The genes are TRBV5-1 and TRBJ2-7; 10 bases map to TRBD2. Trimming removed 5 bases from V and 1 base from J; junction bases left unmatched: 9. CDR1 is SGHRS, CDR2 YFSETQ, per germline. The CDR3 is 16 amino acids. CDR3 amino acids: CASSPTLAGVSYEQYF. CDR3 sequence (DNA): TGCGCCAGCAGTCCAACGCTAGCGGGAGTTTCCTACGAGCAGTACTTC.

By proportion, this clonotype is medium-sized. This sequence joins TRBV5-4 and TRBJ2-5; D perhaps matches TRBD1 (6 bases). Deletions cut 4 bases from V and 0 bases from J, with 19 bases between. Germline values: CDR1 SGHNT, CDR2 YYREEE (reference sequence). This CDR3 is built from 17 residues. Here the CDR3 reads CASSPLPAGEYQETQYF. CDR3 DNA: TGTGCCAGCAGCCCTCTCCCAGCAGGGGAGTACCAAGAGACCCAGTACTTC.

By share, this clonotype ranks as medium-sized (0.01 to 0.1%). The rearrangement links TRBV4-3 to TRBJ2-3; 10 nucleotides agree with TRBD2. Germline trimming cut 0 bases from V and 4 bases from J; bases unmatched to any gene: 4. The CDR3 consists of 16 residues. CDR1 is LGHNA, CDR2 YSLEER, per germline. CDR3 sequence: CASSQDPSGRPDTQYF. CDR3 sequence (DNA): TGCGCCAGCAGCCAAGACCCTAGCGGGAGACCAGATACGCAGTATTTT.

Within the sample, this clonotype is large. The rearrangement links TRBV5-1 to TRBJ2-3; D gene ambiguous. The V gene lost 1 base and the J gene lost 3 bases, with 6 bases spanning the gap. The CDR3 extends over 13 amino acids. From germline, CDR1 is SGHRS and CDR2 YFSETQ. The CDR3 loop is CASSLFSTDTQYF. As DNA, the CDR3 is TGCGCCAGCAGCTTGTTCAGTACAGATACGCAGTATTTT.

By share of the sample, this clonotype is large. The chain carries TRBV3-1 and TRBJ2-1; 8 bases agree with TRBD1. CDR1 LGHDT and CDR2 YNNKEL come from the germline V gene (reference sequence). This CDR3 contains 17 residues. The ends lost 1 base at V and 4 bases at J; junction bases unmatched: 9. The CDR3 bases are TGTGCCAGCAGCCAAGGGCTCCCGGGACAGGTTTACAATGAGCAGTTCTTC. Protein product: CASSQGLPGQVYNEQFF.

V and J are TRBV5-1 and TRBJ2-7; D gene ambiguous. The germline CDR1 and CDR2 sequences are SGHRS and YFSETQ. The CDR3 consists of 13 residues. With 1 base removed from V and 4 bases from J, the gap between germline ends came to 9 bases. The CDR3: CASSLKGDYEQYF. CDR3 nucleotides: TGCGCCAGCAGCTTGAAAGGAGATTACGAGCAGTACTTC.

By share, this clonotype ranks as medium-sized (0.01 to 0.1%). The V and J genes are TRBV7-2 and TRBJ2-1; D may be TRBD2 (5 bases). The V end lost 2 bases, the J end lost 7 bases, and 18 bases lay between the germline ends. The CDR3 loop spans 16 amino acids. CDR1 and CDR2 (germline): SGHTA, FQGNSA. The chain's CDR3 is CASSLRVAPTGNEQFF. The CDR3, as DNA: TGTGCCAGCAGCTTAAGGGTAGCCCCCACGGGGAATGAGCAGTTCTTC.

This clonotype has only a few counts. The rearrangement links TRBV6-6 to TRBJ2-7; 9 bases are a match to TRBD1. The CDR3 length is 16 residues. Germline V gene lookup returns CDR1 MNHNY and CDR2 SVGAGI (reference sequence). V gave up 4 bases and J gave up 1 base; unmatched junction bases: 8. The CDR3 DNA reads TGTGCCAGCAGTTTCCTGCCGGGACAGGGTTCCTACGAGCAGTACTTC. Residues: CASSFLPGQGSYEQYF.

By its share, this clonotype is large (0.1 to 1%). The chain employs TRBV6-2 or TRBV6-3 and TRBJ2-7; perhaps D is TRBD1 or TRBD2 (5 bases each). The ends were cut back, 2 bases at V and 2 bases at J, with 16 bases in the middle. The germline CDR1 and CDR2 sequences are MNHEY and SVGEGT. The CDR3 is made up of 16 amino acids. The chain's CDR3 is CASSYRPGPPTYEQYF. The CDR3, as DNA: TGTGCCAGCAGTTACCGTCCGGGACCCCCTACCTACGAGCAGTACTTC.

This clonotype is categorized as medium-sized (0.01 to 0.1%). The chain combines TRBV7-2 with TRBJ2-7; 13 bases are a match to TRBD2. The CDR3 is 17 amino acids. Germline V CDR1 and CDR2: SGHTA, FQGNSA. Germline trimming cut 6 bases from V and 7 bases from J; bases unmatched to any gene: 15. CDR3 sequence reads: CASRPRWTSGSGGEQYF. CDR3 bases: TGTGCCAGCAGACCACGCTGGACTAGCGGGAGTGGTGGGGAGCAGTACTTC.

This clonotype is labeled as large (0.1 to 1%). The rearrangement joins TRBV4-2 to TRBJ2-3, with 12 bases lining up with TRBD2. Germline lookup yields CDR1 LGHNA and CDR2 YNFKEQ. The CDR3 runs 18 residues. With V trimmed by 0 bases and J by 6 bases, 10 bases remained unmatched. The CDR3: CASSQDGASGGASDTQYF. CDR3 sequence (DNA): TGTGCCAGCAGCCAAGATGGGGCTAGCGGGGGGGCTAGCGATACGCAGTATTTT.

This clonotype showed up just a few times. The J gene is TRBJ2-7, the V gene TRBV12-3 or TRBV12-4, with D perhaps matching TRBD1 (6 bases). The CDR3 totals 14 residues. V dropped 7 bases and J dropped 0 bases, with 13 bases sitting between them. CDR3 residues: CASTPDRGSYEQYF. The DNA for the CDR3 is TGTGCCAGCACCCCGGACAGAGGCTCCTACGAGCAGTACTTC.